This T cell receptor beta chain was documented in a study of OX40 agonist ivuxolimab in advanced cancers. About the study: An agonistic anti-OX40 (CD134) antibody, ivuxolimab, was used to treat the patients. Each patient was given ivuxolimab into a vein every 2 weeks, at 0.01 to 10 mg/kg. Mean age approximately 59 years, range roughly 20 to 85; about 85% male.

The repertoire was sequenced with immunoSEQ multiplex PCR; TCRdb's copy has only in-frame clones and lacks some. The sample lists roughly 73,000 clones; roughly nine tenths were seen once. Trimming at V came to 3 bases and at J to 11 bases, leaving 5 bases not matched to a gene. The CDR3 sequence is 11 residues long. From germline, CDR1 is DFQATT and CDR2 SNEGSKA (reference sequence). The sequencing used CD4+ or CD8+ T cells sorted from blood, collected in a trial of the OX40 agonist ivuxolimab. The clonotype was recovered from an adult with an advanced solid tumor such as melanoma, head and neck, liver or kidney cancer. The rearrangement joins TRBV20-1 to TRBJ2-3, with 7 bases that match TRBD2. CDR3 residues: CSASLWGGQYF. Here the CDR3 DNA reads TGCAGTGCTAGTCTATGGGGGGGGCAGTATTTT.